The entry below describes one T cell receptor (beta chain). The target antigen is unknown. The sample originates from a study of shared clonotypes between healthy human individuals. Findings and caveats of the study: Sequencing depth was expected to influence donor clonotype sharing.

The data were produced by immunoSEQ multiplex PCR, yet TCRdb's version contains in-frame clones alone and is incomplete. The data hold hundreds of thousands of clones, with roughly 96% observed a single time. Trimming removed 4 bases from V and 0 bases from J; junction bases left unmatched: 10. This CDR3 contains 16 residues. Germline assignment: CDR1 SGHNT and CDR2 YYREEE (reference sequence). Naive CD8 isolation took CD45RO-negative cells positively selected for CCR7 and excluded terminally differentiated effector memory CD45RA+ cells. This sequence was found in a woman in her twenties or thirties in good health. The specimen was naive CD8+ T cells sorted from blood. V gene TRBV5-4 combines with J gene TRBJ2-7; 7 positions agree with TRBD2. CDR3 DNA: TGTGCCAGCAGCCAAGATCTTGGCGGGAGCTCCTACGAGCAGTACTTC. This sequence encodes CASSQDLGGSSYEQYF.